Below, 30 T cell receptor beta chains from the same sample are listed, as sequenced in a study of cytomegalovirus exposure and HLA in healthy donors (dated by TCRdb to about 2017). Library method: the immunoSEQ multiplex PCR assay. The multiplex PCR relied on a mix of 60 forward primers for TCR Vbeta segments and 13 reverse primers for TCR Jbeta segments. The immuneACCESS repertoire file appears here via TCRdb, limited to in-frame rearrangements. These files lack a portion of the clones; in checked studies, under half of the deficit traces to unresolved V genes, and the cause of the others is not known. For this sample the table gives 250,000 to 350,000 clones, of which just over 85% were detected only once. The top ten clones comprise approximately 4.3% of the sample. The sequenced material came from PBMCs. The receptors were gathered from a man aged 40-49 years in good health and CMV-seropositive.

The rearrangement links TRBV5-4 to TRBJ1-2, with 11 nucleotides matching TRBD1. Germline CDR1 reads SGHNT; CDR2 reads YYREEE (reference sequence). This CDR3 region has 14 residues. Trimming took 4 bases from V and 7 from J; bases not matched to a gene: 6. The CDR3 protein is CASSLRTGGFGYTF. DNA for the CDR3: TGTGCCAGCAGCCTACGGACAGGGGGCTTTGGCTACACCTTC.

Here the CDR3 reads CSASSVYGYTF. In DNA form, the CDR3 reads TGCAGTGCATCTTCGGTCTATGGCTACACCTTC. This chain joins TRBV20-1 and TRBJ1-2; D unclear. The CDR3 is 11 residues long. Germline values: CDR1 DFQATT, CDR2 SNEGSKA (reference sequence). Trimming took 6 bases from V and 4 from J, leaving 9 bases between them.

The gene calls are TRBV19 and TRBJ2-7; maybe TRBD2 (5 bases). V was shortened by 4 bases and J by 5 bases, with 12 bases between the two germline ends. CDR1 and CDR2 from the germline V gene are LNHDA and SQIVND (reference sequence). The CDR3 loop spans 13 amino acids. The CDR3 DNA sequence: TGTGCCAGTAGTACCACTAGGGCTAACGAGCAGTACTTC. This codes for CASSTTRANEQYF.

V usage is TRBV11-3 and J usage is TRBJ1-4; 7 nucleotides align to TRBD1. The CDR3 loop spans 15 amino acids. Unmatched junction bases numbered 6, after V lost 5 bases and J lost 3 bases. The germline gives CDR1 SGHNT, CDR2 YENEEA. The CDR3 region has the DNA TGTGCCAGCAGCCCGCCGCAGGGGGCTAATGAAAAACTGTTTTTT. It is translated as CASSPPQGANEKLFF.

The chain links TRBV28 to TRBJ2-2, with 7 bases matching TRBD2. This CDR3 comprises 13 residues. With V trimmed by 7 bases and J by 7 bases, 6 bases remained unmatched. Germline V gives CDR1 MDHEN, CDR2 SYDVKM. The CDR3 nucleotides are TGTGCCAGCAAGGTGGGAGGGCTCGGGGAGCTGTTTTTT. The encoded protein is CASKVGGLGELFF.

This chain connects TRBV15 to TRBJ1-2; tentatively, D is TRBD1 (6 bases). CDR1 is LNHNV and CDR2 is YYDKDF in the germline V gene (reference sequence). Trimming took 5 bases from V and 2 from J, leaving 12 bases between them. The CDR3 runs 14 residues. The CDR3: CATSRDTSNYGYTF. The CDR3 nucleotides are TGTGCCACCAGCCGGGACACGTCGAACTATGGCTACACCTTC.

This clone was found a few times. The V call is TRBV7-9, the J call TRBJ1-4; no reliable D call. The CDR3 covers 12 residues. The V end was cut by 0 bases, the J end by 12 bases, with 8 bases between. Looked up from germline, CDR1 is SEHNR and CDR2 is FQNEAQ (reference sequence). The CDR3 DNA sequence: TGTGCCAGCAGCTTAGCGTACGGGGAACTGTTTTTT. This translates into CASSLAYGELFF.

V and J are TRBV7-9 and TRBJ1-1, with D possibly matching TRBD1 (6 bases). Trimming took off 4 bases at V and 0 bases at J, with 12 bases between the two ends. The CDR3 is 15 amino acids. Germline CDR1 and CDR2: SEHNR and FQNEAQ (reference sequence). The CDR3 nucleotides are TGTGCCAGCAGCTCCAGGACAGATATGAACACTGAAGCTTTCTTT. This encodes CASSSRTDMNTEAFF.

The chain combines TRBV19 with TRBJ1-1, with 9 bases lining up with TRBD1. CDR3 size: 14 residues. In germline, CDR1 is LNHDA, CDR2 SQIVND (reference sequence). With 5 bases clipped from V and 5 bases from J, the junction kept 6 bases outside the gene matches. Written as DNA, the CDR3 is TGTGCCAGTAGTGGCGGGACAGGGCGTACTGAAGCTTTCTTT. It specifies CASSGGTGRTEAFF.

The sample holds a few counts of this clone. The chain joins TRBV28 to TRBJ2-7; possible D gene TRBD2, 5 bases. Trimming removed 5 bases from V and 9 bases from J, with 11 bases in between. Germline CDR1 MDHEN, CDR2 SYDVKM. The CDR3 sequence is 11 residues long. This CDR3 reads CASSTTRGQYF. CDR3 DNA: TGTGCCAGCAGTACCACACGGGGGCAGTACTTC.

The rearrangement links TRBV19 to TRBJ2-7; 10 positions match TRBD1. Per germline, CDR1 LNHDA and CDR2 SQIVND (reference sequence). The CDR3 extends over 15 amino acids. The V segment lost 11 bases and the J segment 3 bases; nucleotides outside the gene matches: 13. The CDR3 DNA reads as TGTGCCCTCTTTCCCGGGACAGGGGAGGGCTACGAGCAGTACTTC. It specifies CALFPGTGEGYEQYF.

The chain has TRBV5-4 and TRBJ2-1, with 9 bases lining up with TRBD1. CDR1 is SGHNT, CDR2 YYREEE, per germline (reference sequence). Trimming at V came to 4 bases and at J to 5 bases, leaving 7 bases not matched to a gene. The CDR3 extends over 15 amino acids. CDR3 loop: CASSGTGGVDNEQFF. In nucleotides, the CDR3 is TGTGCCAGCAGCGGTACAGGGGGCGTTGACAATGAGCAGTTCTTC.

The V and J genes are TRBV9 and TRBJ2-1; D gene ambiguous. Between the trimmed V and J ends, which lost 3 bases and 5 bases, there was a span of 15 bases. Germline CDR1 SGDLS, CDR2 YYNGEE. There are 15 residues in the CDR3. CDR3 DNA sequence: TGTGCCAGCAGCGCCCTCTATCCTTTAAACAATGAGCAGTTCTTC. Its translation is CASSALYPLNNEQFF.

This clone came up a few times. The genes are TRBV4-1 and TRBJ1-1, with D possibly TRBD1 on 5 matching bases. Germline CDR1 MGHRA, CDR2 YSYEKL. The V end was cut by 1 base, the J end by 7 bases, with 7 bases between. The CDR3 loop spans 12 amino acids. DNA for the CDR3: TGCGCCAGCAGCCAAGGGGGGGATGAAGCTTTCTTT. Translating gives CASSQGGDEAFF.

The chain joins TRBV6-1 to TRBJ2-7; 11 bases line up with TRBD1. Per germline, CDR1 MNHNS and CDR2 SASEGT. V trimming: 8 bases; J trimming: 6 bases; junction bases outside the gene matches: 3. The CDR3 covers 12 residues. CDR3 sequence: CASRTGGFEQYF. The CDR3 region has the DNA TGTGCCAGCCGGACAGGGGGCTTCGAGCAGTACTTC.

For the CDR3, the DNA is TGTGCCAGTAGTAGGCAGGAATCTCGGGATACGCAGTATTTT. Its translation: CASSRQESRDTQYF. V and J are TRBV19 and TRBJ2-3; no clear D gene. V lost 4 bases to trimming and J lost 6 bases, with 14 bases between them. Germline V gives CDR1 LNHDA, CDR2 SQIVND (reference sequence). The CDR3 covers 14 residues.

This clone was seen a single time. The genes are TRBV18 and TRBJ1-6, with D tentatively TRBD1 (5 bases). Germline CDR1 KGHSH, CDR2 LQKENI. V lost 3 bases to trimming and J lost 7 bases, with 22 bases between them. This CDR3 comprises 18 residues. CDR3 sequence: CASSPVSRDGAGNSPLHF. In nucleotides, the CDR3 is TGTGCCAGCTCACCCGTTTCCCGGGACGGTGCGGGAAATTCACCCCTCCACTTT. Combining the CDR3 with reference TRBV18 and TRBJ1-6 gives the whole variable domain NAGVMQNPRHLVRRRGQEARLRCSPMKGHSHVYWYRQLPEEGLKFMVYLQKENIIDESGMPKERFSAEFPKEGPSILRIQQVVRGDSAAYFCASSPVSRDGAGNSPLHFGNGTRLTVT.

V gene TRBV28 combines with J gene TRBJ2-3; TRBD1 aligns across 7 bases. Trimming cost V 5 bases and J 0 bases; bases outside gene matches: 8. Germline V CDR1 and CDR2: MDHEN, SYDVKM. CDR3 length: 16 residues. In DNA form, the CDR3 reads TGTGCCAGCAGTCCGTCGACAGGGAGAAGCACAGATACGCAGTATTTT. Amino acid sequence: CASSPSTGRSTDTQYF. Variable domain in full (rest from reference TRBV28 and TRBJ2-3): DVKVTQSSRYLVKRTGEKVFLECVQDMDHENMFWYRQDPGLGLRLIYFSYDVKMKEKGDIPEGYSVSREKKERFSLILESASTNQTSMYLCASSPSTGRSTDTQYFGPGTRLTVL.

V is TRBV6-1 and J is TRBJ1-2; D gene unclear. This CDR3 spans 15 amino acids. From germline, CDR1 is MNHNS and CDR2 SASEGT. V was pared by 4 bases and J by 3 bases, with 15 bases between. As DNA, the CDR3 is TGTGCCAGCAGTGGGAGCGGGAGAGCTGACTATGGCTACACCTTC. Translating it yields CASSGSGRADYGYTF.

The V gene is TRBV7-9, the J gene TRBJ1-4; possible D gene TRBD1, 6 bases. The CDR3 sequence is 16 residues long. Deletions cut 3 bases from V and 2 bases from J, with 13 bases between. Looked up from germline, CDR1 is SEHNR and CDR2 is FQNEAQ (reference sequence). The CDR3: CASSLGGARTNEKLFF. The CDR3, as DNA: TGTGCCAGCAGCTTGGGGGGGGCGAGGACTAATGAAAAACTGTTTTTT.

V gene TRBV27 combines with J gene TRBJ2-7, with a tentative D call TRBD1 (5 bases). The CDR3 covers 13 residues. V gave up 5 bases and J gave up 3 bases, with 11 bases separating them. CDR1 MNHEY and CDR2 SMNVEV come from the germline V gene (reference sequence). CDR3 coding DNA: TGTGCCAGCAGTGTCAGGGTTGGCTACGAGCAGTACTTC. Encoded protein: CASSVRVGYEQYF.

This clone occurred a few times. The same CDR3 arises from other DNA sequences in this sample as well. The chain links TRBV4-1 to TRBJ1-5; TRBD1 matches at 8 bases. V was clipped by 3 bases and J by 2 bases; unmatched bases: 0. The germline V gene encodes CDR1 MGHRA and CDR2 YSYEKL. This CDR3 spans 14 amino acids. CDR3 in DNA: TGCGCCAGCAGCCAGGGACAGGGCAATCAGCCCCAGCATTTT. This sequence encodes CASSQGQGNQPQHF.

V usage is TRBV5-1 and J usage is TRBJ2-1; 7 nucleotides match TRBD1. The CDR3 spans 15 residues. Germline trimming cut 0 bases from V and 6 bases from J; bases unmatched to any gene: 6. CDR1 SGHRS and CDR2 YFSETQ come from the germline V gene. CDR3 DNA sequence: TGCGCCAGCAGCTTGGGTCCGCCAGGGGGCAATGAGCAGTTCTTC. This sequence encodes CASSLGPPGGNEQFF.

The DNA of the CDR3 is TGCAGGCTTCAGCGGGCCACTGAAGCTTTCTTT. Translating it yields CRLQRATEAFF. This chain uses TRBV20-1 with TRBJ1-1; D is undetermined. There are 11 residues in the CDR3. Germline V lookup: CDR1 DFQATT, CDR2 SNEGSKA (reference sequence).

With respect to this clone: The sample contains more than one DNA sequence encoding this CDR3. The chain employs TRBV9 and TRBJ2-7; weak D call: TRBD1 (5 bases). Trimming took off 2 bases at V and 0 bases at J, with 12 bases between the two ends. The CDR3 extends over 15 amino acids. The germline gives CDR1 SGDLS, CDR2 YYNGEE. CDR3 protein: CASSVGPGFSYEQYF. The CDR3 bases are TGTGCCAGCAGCGTGGGGCCAGGGTTCTCCTACGAGCAGTACTTC.

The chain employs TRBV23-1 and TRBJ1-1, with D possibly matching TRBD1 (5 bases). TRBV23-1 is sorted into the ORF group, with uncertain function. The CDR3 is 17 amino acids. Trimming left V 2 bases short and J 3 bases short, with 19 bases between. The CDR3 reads CASSQGSAGLIYTEAFF. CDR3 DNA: TGCGCCAGCAGTCAAGGGTCCGCAGGGCTAATTTACACTGAAGCTTTCTTT.

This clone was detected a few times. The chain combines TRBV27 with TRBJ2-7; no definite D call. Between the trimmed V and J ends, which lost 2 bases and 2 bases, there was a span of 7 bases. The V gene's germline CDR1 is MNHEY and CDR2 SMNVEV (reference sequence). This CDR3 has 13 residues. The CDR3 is CASSLTETYEQYF. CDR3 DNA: TGTGCCAGCAGTTTAACTGAGACCTACGAGCAGTACTTC.

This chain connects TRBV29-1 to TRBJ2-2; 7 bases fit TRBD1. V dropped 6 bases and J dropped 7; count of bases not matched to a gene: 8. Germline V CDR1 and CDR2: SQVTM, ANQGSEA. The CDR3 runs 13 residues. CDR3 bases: TGCAGCGTGACAAGACAGGGTTACGGGGAGCTGTTTTTT. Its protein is CSVTRQGYGELFF.

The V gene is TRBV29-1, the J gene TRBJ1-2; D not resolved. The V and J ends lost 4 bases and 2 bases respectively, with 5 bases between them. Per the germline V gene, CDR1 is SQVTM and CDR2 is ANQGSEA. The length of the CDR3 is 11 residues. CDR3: CSVGHNYGYTF. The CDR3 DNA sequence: TGCAGCGTTGGGCACAACTATGGCTACACCTTC. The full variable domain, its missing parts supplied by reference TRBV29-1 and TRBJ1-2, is SAVISQKPSRDICQRGTSLTIQCQVDSQVTMMFWYRQQPGQSLTLIATANQGSEATYESGFVIDKFPISRPNLTFSTLTVSNMSPEDSSIYLCSVGHNYGYTFGSGTRLTVV.

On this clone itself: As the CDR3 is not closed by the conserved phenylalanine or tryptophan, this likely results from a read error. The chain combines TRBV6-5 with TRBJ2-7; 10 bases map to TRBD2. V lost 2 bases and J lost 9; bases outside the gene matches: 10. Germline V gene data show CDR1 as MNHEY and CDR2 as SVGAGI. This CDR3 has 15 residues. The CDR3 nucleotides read TGTGCCAGCAGTTACGATAGCGGGAGGACCATGGGGCAGTACCTC. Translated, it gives CASSYDSGRTMGQYL.